This T cell receptor (beta chain) was profiled in a study of blood T cell repertoires in COVID-19 (dated by TCRdb to 2018 to 2021). Broadly, across the study: Collaborator samples came from the United States, Italy and Spain and covered acute and convalescent phases of COVID-19. Samples were obtained from the ongoing ImmuneRACE study (first 160 participants) and from 950 to 1,500 subjects provided by 6 global collaborators. The repertoires were made available in a free public database intended to serve as a resource for research on the immune response to SARS-CoV-2. Where available, HLA class I and class II types were taken from metadata supplied by the sample provider and were not determined by assay-based typing. The prospective study material was composed of cDNA or gDNA derived from T cells, B-cell-depleted T cells, or PBMCs. The dataset comprised deeply sampled blood TCRbeta repertoires from subjects exposed to, actively infected with, or recovered from COVID-19. A de-identified subject ID, COVID-19 status, age in years and sex were almost always included in the sample metadata. Overall results and qualifications from the work: The amount of clinical and demographic metadata varied by source and participant and was provided uncurated.

The immunoSEQ Assay, a bias-controlled multiplex PCR, was used to amplify TCRbeta CDR3 regions from genomic DNA. In the source study's methods: The number of nucleated cells in each sample was estimated by amplification of reference gene primers within the assay. To quantify the absolute abundance of each unique TCRbeta CDR3 rearrangement, sequence reads were collapsed and filtered. For each sample, productive Simpson clonality was calculated as the square root of Simpson's diversity index across productive rearrangements. TCRdb holds this immuneACCESS table with in-frame rearrangements only. Some clones are missing; in checked studies, unresolved V genes explain under half, and the rest has no known cause. V, J and clone size derive from that table, while D and trimming were established from the DNA sequence. The sample records about 140,000 clones, 70% to 90% of which are singletons. 1.5% to 1.9% of the sample is held by the ten biggest clonotypes.

V is shortened by 4 bases, J by 6 bases, and the region joining them spans 12 bases. The cysteine opens and the phenylalanine closes a CDR3 of 14 amino acids. Of the read, only the CDR3 DNA is kept; its 42 bases are in frame from base 1. Reading the germline V gene gives CDR1 SGHTA and CDR2 FQGTGA. Collaborating institutions collected whole blood in K2EDTA tubes following their own protocols. For TCRbeta analysis, collaborator samples were shipped as frozen whole blood, as isolated PBMCs, or as DNA extracted from either sample type. About this clone: It has no known antigen specificity. Within one base of it there is no much larger clone, and no base qualities were kept.

The sequencing sample was made of peripheral blood. This TCR derives from a woman aged 60 to 75 with acute or convalescent COVID-19. The chain is made from TRBV7-3 and TRBJ2-2, and the D gene may be TRBD2, 6 bases matching. At the DNA level, the sequence is TGTGCCAGCAGCTCCGGGGGAAAAGCCGGGGAGCTGTTTTTT. Translation gives CASSSGGKAGELFF.